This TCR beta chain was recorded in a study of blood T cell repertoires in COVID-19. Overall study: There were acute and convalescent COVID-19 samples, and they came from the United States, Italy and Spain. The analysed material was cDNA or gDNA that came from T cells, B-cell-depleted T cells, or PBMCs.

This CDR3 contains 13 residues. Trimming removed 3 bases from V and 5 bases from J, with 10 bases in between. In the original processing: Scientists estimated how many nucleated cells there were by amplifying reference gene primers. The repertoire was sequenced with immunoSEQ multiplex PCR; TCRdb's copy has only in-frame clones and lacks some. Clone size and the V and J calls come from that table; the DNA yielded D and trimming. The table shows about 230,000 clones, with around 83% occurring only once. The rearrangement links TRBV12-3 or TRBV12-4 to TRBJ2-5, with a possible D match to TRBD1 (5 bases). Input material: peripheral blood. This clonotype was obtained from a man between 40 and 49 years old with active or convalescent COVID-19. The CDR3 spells CASSFAGPETQYF. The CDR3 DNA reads TGTGCCAGCAGTTTTGCAGGGCCGGAGACCCAGTACTTC.